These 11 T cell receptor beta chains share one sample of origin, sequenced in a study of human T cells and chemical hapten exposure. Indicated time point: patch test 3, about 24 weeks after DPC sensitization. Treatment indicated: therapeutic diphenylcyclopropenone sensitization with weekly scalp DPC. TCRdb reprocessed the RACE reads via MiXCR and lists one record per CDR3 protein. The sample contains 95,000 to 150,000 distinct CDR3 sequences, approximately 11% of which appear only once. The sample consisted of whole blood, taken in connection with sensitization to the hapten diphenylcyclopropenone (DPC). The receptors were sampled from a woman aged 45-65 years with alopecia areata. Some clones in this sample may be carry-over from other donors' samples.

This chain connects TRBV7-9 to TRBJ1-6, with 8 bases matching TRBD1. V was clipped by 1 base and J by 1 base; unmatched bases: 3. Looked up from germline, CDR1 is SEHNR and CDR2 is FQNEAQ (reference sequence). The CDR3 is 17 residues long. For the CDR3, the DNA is TGTGCCAGCAGCTTAGAAGGACAGGGATCCTATAATTCACCCCTCCACTTT. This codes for CASSLEGQGSYNSPLHF. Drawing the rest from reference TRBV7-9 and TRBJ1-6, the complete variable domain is DTGVSQNPRHKITKRGQNVTFRCDPISEHNRLYWYRQTLGQGPEFLTYFQNEAQLEKSRLLSDRFSAERPKGSFSTLEIQRTEQGDSAMYLCASSLEGQGSYNSPLHFGNGTRLTVT.

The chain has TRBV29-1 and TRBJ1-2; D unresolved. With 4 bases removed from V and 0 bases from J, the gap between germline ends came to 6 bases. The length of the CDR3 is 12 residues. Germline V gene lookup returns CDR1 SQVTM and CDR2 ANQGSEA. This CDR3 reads CSVAYSNYGYTF. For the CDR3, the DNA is TGCAGCGTTGCTTACTCTAACTATGGCTACACCTTC. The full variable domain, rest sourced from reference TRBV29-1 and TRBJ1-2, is SAVISQKPSRDICQRGTSLTIQCQVDSQVTMMFWYRQQPGQSLTLIATANQGSEATYESGFVIDKFPISRPNLTFSTLTVSNMSPEDSSIYLCSVAYSNYGYTFGSGTRLTVV.

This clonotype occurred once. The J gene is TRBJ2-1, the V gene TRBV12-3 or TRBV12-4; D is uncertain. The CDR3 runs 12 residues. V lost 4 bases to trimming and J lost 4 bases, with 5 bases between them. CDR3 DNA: TGTGCCAGCAGTTCAGATTACAATGAGCAGTTCTTC. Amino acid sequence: CASSSDYNEQFF.

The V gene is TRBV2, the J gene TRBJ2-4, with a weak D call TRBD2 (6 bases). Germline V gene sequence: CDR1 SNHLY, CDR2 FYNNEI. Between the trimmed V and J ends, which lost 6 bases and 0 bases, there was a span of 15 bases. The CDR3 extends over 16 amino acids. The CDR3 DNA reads TGTGCCAGCAGGTCCGGACCAGCGGGAGCCAAAAACATTCAGTACTTC. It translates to CASRSGPAGAKNIQYF. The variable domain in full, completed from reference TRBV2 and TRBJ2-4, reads EPEVTQTPSHQVTQMGQEVILRCVPISNHLYFYWYRQILGQKVEFLVSFYNNEISEKSEIFDDQFSVERPDGSNFTLKIRSTKLEDSAMYFCASRSGPAGAKNIQYFGAGTRLSVL.

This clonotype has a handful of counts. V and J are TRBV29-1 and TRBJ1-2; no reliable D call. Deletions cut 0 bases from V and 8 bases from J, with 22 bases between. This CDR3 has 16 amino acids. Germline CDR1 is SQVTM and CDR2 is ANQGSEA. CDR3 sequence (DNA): TGCAGCGTTGAAGATAGGAACGTCGGGGTACCGCCCGGCTACACCTTC. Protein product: CSVEDRNVGVPPGYTF.

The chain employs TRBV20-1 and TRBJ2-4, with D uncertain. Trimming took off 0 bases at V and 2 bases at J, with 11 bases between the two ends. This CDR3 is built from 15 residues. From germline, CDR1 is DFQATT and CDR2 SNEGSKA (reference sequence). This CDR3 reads CSARELTTSKNIQYF. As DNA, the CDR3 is TGCAGTGCTAGAGAACTGACAACGTCCAAAAACATTCAGTACTTC.

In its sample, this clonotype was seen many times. The CDR3 DNA reads as TGCGCCAGCAGCTTGACCCGACGAAGGAGACCCACTGAAGCTTTCTTT. This gives the protein CASSLTRRRRPTEAFF. This chain links TRBV5-1 with TRBJ1-1; no definite D call. Germline assignment: CDR1 SGHRS and CDR2 YFSETQ. V was cut by 1 base and J by 4 bases, with 17 bases left in between. This CDR3 has 16 amino acids.

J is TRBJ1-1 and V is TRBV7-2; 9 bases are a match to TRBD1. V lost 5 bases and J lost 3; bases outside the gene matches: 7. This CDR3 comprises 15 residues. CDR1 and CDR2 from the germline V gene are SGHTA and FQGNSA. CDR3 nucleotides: TGTGCCAGCAGCCGCCGGGACAGGGCTTACACTGAAGCTTTCTTT. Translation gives CASSRRDRAYTEAFF.

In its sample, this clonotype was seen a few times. The CDR3 DNA is TGTGCCAGCAGCCGAGGACAGGGAACTGAAGCTTTCTTT. Encoded protein: CASSRGQGTEAFF. The chain combines TRBV7-3 with TRBJ1-1; TRBD1 aligns across 8 bases. The CDR3 sequence is 13 residues long. Germline V gene data show CDR1 as SGHTA and CDR2 as FQGTGA. V trimming: 5 bases; J trimming: 5 bases; junction bases outside the gene matches: 4.

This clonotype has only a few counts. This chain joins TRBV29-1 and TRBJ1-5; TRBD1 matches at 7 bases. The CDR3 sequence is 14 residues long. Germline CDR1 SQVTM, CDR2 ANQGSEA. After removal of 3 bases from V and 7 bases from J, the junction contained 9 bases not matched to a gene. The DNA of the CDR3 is TGCAGCGTTGACGAAACAGGGGCGGGCCAGCCCCAGCATTTT. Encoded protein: CSVDETGAGQPQHF.

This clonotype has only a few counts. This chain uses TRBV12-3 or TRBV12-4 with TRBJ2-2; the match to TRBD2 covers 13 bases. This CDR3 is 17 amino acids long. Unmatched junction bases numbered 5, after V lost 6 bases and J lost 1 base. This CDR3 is CASSRTSGGQNTGELFF. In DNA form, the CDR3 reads TGTGCCAGCAGCCGGACTAGCGGGGGTCAGAACACCGGGGAGCTGTTTTTT.